The 14 T cell receptor beta chains reported below all come from one sample, sequenced in a study of response to subunit inactivated influenza vaccine. MiXCR, run by TCRdb on the RT-PCR reads, gives a single entry per CDR3 protein. The table has hundreds of thousands of distinct CDR3 sequences, 12% to 15% seen once. The sample here was PBMCs from blood, taken 14 to 15 days before vaccination. These receptors came from a man aged 45 to 65 who received an inactivated influenza vaccine.

This clonotype was found a few times. The chain carries TRBV10-3 and TRBJ1-6, with D hard to call. The V and J ends lost 3 bases and 6 bases respectively, with 9 bases between them. Germline CDR1 reads ENHRY; CDR2 reads SYGVKD. The CDR3 runs 14 residues. The CDR3 nucleotides are TGTGCCATCAGTGAAAGAGGGTTTAATTCACCCCTCCACTTT. Translating it yields CAISERGFNSPLHF.

In this sample, this clonotype turned up many times. This rearrangement joins TRBV28 to TRBJ2-7; the D gene is possibly TRBD2 (5 bases). Germline CDR1 reads MDHEN; CDR2 reads SYDVKM. V lost 2 bases to trimming and J lost 4 bases, with 9 bases between them. The CDR3 extends over 13 amino acids. The DNA for the CDR3 is TGTGCCAGCAGTTTAGGTTGGGAGTACGAGCAGTACTTC. This gives the protein CASSLGWEYEQYF. Together with reference TRBV28 and TRBJ2-7, the CDR3 gives the full variable domain: DVKVTQSSRYLVKRTGEKVFLECVQDMDHENMFWYRQDPGLGLRLIYFSYDVKMKEKGDIPEGYSVSREKKERFSLILESASTNQTSMYLCASSLGWEYEQYFGPGTRLTVT.

This clonotype has only a few counts. V gene TRBV20-1 combines with J gene TRBJ1-4; no firm D call. Germline-derived CDR1 and CDR2 are DFQATT and SNEGSKA (reference sequence). This CDR3 is built from 17 residues. The V and J ends lost 0 bases and 0 bases respectively, with 14 bases between them. The CDR3 here is CSARDRLRTPTNEKLFF. CDR3 nucleotides: TGCAGTGCTAGAGATCGGTTACGGACTCCAACTAATGAAAAACTGTTTTTT.

The V and J genes are TRBV27 and TRBJ2-1; 13 bases map to TRBD2. This CDR3 is built from 15 residues. Germline CDR1 is MNHEY and CDR2 is SMNVEV (reference sequence). V was pared by 4 bases and J by 7 bases, with 4 bases of the junction left unmatched. The CDR3 here is CASSSGTSGANEQFF. The CDR3 DNA is TGTGCCAGCAGTTCAGGGACTAGCGGGGCTAATGAGCAGTTCTTC.

This clonotype was detected many times. CDR3 sequence: CASSFSGTGRDTQYF. The CDR3, as DNA: TGTGCCAGCAGCTTTTCCGGGACAGGGAGGGATACGCAGTATTTT. V and J are TRBV5-5 and TRBJ2-3; TRBD1 aligns across 9 bases. Germline CDR1 SGHKS, CDR2 YYEKEE (reference sequence). Unmatched junction bases numbered 7, after V lost 2 bases and J lost 6 bases. This CDR3 has 15 amino acids.

V and J are TRBV5-1 and TRBJ1-4, with TRBD1 as a possible D gene (6 bases). Trimming stripped 5 bases from V and 5 bases from J, with 22 bases between. This CDR3 is built from 17 residues. CDR1 is SGHRS and CDR2 is YFSETQ in the germline V gene. The DNA for the CDR3 is TGCGCCAGCAGTAGTGGGGCCTCCCACAGGGCGAATGAAAAACTGTTTTTT. This translates into CASSSGASHRANEKLFF.

This clonotype showed up many times. The rearrangement joins TRBV12-3 or TRBV12-4 to TRBJ2-7, with unresolved D. The CDR3 contains 12 residues. V was trimmed by 6 bases and J by 3 bases, leaving 9 bases between them. The CDR3 DNA reads TGTGCCAGCAGCCCCGTGGGCTACGAGCAGTACTTC. Translating it yields CASSPVGYEQYF.

This clonotype was counted only a few times. The rearrangement joins TRBV15 to TRBJ2-7; 7 bases line up with TRBD1. CDR1 and CDR2 (germline): LNHNV, YYDKDF (reference sequence). The CDR3 is 14 residues long. Unmatched junction bases numbered 6, after V lost 4 bases and J lost 3 bases. This CDR3 reads CATSNPGTDYEQYF. The DNA for the CDR3 is TGTGCCACCAGCAACCCCGGGACAGACTACGAGCAGTACTTC.

There are many counts of this clonotype. The genes are TRBV3-1 and TRBJ1-5, with 10 positions matching TRBD1. V lost 4 bases, J lost 6 bases, and 6 bases stayed unmatched. The CDR3 is made up of 15 amino acids. Per the germline V gene, CDR1 is LGHDT and CDR2 is YNNKEL (reference sequence). CDR3 protein: CASSLFRDRGQPQHF. The CDR3 region has the DNA TGTGCCAGCAGCCTATTCCGGGACAGGGGTCAGCCCCAGCATTTT.

There are a few counts of this clonotype. This chain joins TRBV20-1 and TRBJ2-7; weak D call: TRBD1 (6 bases). This CDR3 comprises 14 residues. Germline V gene sequence: CDR1 DFQATT, CDR2 SNEGSKA (reference sequence). The CDR3 here is CSKTNREKVHEQYF. CDR3 coding DNA: TGCAGCAAAACTAACAGGGAAAAAGTCCACGAGCAGTACTTC.

This clonotype was counted a few times. This sequence joins TRBV30 and TRBJ2-2; maybe TRBD1 (5 bases). The V end lost 0 bases, the J end lost 0 bases, and 11 bases lay between the germline ends. This CDR3 has 16 residues. In germline, CDR1 is GTSNPN, CDR2 SVGIG (reference sequence). CDR3 amino acids: CAWSVPWGPNTGELFF. The CDR3 nucleotides are TGTGCCTGGAGTGTACCCTGGGGCCCGAACACCGGGGAGCTGTTTTTT.

V and J are TRBV7-2 and TRBJ2-2; D is perhaps TRBD2 (5 bases). CDR3 size: 15 residues. Trimming cost V 1 base and J 6 bases, with 12 bases left between them. The germline CDR1 and CDR2 sequences are SGHTA and FQGNSA. CDR3 DNA sequence: TGTGCCAGCAGCTTAGACTCCAGCGGTTCCGGGGAGCTGTTTTTT. Translated: CASSLDSSGSGELFF. The full variable domain, rest sourced from reference TRBV7-2 and TRBJ2-2, is GAGVSQSPSNKVTEKGKDVELRCDPISGHTALYWYRQSLGQGLEFLIYFQGNSAPDKSGLPSDRFSAERTGGSVSTLTIQRTQQEDSAVYLCASSLDSSGSGELFFGEGSRLTVL.

This clonotype was seen more than once but under ten times. The chain uses TRBV5-1 and TRBJ1-3; a weak D match, TRBD1 (6 bases). Germline CDR1 reads SGHRS; CDR2 reads YFSETQ. This CDR3 is built from 16 residues. Trimming shortened V by 0 bases and J by 0 bases, and 10 bases separated the two germline ends. The CDR3 DNA follows: TGCGCCAGCAGCTTGGCCGGGACATCCTCTGGAAACACCATATATTTT. It translates to CASSLAGTSSGNTIYF.

This clonotype was seen many times. The chain couples TRBV28 to TRBJ1-6; 8 bases map to TRBD1. Germline values: CDR1 MDHEN, CDR2 SYDVKM. The CDR3 spans 15 residues. Unmatched junction bases numbered 14, after V lost 5 bases and J lost 14 bases. This CDR3 is CASSGTTGAMTALHF. CDR3 sequence (DNA): TGTGCCAGCAGTGGGACGACAGGGGCCATGACGGCCCTCCACTTT.